The 28 T cell receptor beta chains below all came from one sample that was sequenced in a study of shared clonotypes between healthy human individuals (dated by TCRdb to 2018 to 2021). The library was generated by the immunoSEQ multiplex PCR assay. TCRdb provides this immuneACCESS table in a form limited to in-frame rearrangements. Some clones are lacking; in checked studies, under half of them reflect an unresolved V gene, and why the rest are absent is not known. This sample has a few million clones in its table, and 80% to 95% of those were observed once. The ten largest clonotypes hold around 0.38% of the sample. The sequenced sample was naive CD4+ T cells from PBMCs. This sample's cell subset or site label indicates: CD45RA+ positively selected. The receptors were gathered from a man aged 18 to 30 in good health. Some clones in this sample may be carry-over from other donors' samples.

The chain links TRBV19 to TRBJ2-3; no reliable D call. Germline lookup yields CDR1 LNHDA and CDR2 SQIVND (reference sequence). The CDR3 extends over 14 amino acids. With 5 bases removed from V and 0 bases from J, the gap between germline ends came to 9 bases. This chain's CDR3 is CASSSLISTDTQYF. CDR3 coding DNA: TGTGCCAGTAGTTCGCTCATTAGCACAGATACGCAGTATTTT.

This chain joins TRBV6-6 and TRBJ1-2, with D uncertain. Germline V gives CDR1 MNHNY, CDR2 SVGAGI (reference sequence). Between the trimmed V and J ends, which lost 2 bases and 3 bases, there was a span of 4 bases. The length of the CDR3 is 12 residues. CDR3 sequence reads: CASSYEYYGYTF. In DNA form, the CDR3 reads TGTGCCAGCAGTTACGAATACTATGGCTACACCTTC.

Details on this clone: This specimen includes other DNA sequences encoding the same CDR3. The gene calls are TRBV28 and TRBJ2-1; 8 positions match TRBD2. CDR3 length: 15 residues. Germline assignment: CDR1 MDHEN and CDR2 SYDVKM. The J segment lost 0 bases and the V segment lost 3 bases, leaving 1 base of the junction unmatched. CDR3 region: CASSFSGSSYNEQFF. Written as DNA, the CDR3 is TGTGCCAGCAGTTTCAGCGGGAGCTCCTACAATGAGCAGTTCTTC.

The chain employs TRBV27 and TRBJ2-2, with 9 bases matching TRBD1. Looked up from germline, CDR1 is MNHEY and CDR2 is SMNVEV (reference sequence). This CDR3 comprises 15 residues. After removal of 4 bases from V and 7 bases from J, the junction contained 7 bases not matched to a gene. In DNA, the CDR3 is TGTGCCAGCAGTTACCGAACAGGGGGCAACGGGGAGCTGTTTTTT. Translation: CASSYRTGGNGELFF.

The rearrangement links TRBV7-2 to TRBJ2-5; no definite D call. There are 18 residues in the CDR3. Trimming shortened V by 5 bases and J by 1 base, and 23 bases separated the two germline ends. From germline, CDR1 is SGHTA and CDR2 FQGNSA. CDR3 DNA sequence: TGTGCCAGCAGCCTACCACCCCGGGCCCGCATTTCCCAAGAGACCCAGTACTTC. Amino acid sequence: CASSLPPRARISQETQYF.

V and J are TRBV18 and TRBJ2-7; possible D gene TRBD1, 6 bases. With 6 bases removed from V and 7 bases from J, the gap between germline ends came to 16 bases. Per the germline V gene, CDR1 is KGHSH and CDR2 is LQKENI. This CDR3 comprises 13 residues. CDR3 nucleotides: TGTGCCAGCTCTGCGACAGGACTCGGGGAGCAGTACTTC. It specifies CASSATGLGEQYF.

The gene calls are TRBV5-5 and TRBJ2-2; D gene uncertain. Trimming stripped 4 bases from V and 4 bases from J, with 11 bases between. CDR1 is SGHKS and CDR2 is YYEKEE in the germline V gene (reference sequence). This CDR3 comprises 14 residues. The CDR3 nucleotides are TGTGCCAGCAGCCTGACCCCCGGCACCGGGGAGCTGTTTTTT. Amino acids: CASSLTPGTGELFF.

The V call is TRBV2, the J call TRBJ1-3, with a weak D call TRBD1 (6 bases). Trimming took 5 bases from V and 7 from J, leaving 6 bases between them. The CDR3 length is 11 residues. Looked up from germline, CDR1 is SNHLY and CDR2 is FYNNEI. The CDR3 DNA reads as TGTGCCAGCAGTAGGGGGAACACCATATATTTT. It specifies CASSRGNTIYF.

This clone has just a few counts. The chain is built from TRBV5-1 and TRBJ2-7; 7 bases align to TRBD1. This CDR3 comprises 15 residues. J lost 1 base, V lost 0 bases, and 4 bases had no gene match. The germline V gene encodes CDR1 SGHRS and CDR2 YFSETQ. The CDR3 loop is CASSLAGTVSYEQYF. In nucleotides, the CDR3 is TGCGCCAGCAGCTTGGCCGGGACAGTTTCCTACGAGCAGTACTTC.

This chain joins TRBV27 and TRBJ2-3; TRBD2 aligns across 7 bases. The junction had 10 bases not matched to a gene; V was cut back by 8 bases and J by 2 bases. This CDR3 has 15 residues. Germline CDR1 MNHEY, CDR2 SMNVEV (reference sequence). This chain's CDR3 is CASRITSDSTDTQYF. The CDR3 DNA reads TGTGCCAGCCGAATAACTAGCGACTCCACAGATACGCAGTATTTT.

The genes are TRBV5-1 and TRBJ1-2; 9 bases are a match to TRBD1. This CDR3 has 15 amino acids. CDR1 is SGHRS and CDR2 is YFSETQ in the germline V gene. V trimming: 2 bases; J trimming: 4 bases; junction bases outside the gene matches: 6. The CDR3 reads CASSFQQGAAYGYTF. The DNA for the CDR3 is TGCGCCAGCAGCTTCCAACAGGGGGCAGCCTATGGCTACACCTTC.

J is TRBJ2-1 and V is TRBV6-5, with D possibly being TRBD2 (6 bases). CDR3 length: 14 residues. Per the germline V gene, CDR1 is MNHEY and CDR2 is SVGAGI. V was clipped by 4 bases and J by 9 bases, with 16 bases between them. DNA of the CDR3: TGTGCCAGCAGTTGGACGGGAGTCGGAAGTGAGCAGTTCTTC. As protein: CASSWTGVGSEQFF.

The rearrangement links TRBV7-2 to TRBJ2-5; 9 nucleotides agree with TRBD2. J lost 5 bases, V lost 5 bases, and 6 bases had no gene match. The CDR3 has 14 residues. CDR1 and CDR2 (germline): SGHTA, FQGNSA. CDR3 loop: CASSPRLAVETQYF. In DNA form, the CDR3 reads TGTGCCAGCAGCCCGAGACTAGCGGTGGAGACCCAGTACTTC.

V is TRBV9 and J is TRBJ2-1, with 8 bases fitting TRBD2. Germline V gene lookup returns CDR1 SGDLS and CDR2 YYNGEE. Germline trimming cut 0 bases from V and 1 base from J; bases unmatched to any gene: 6. This CDR3 is 17 amino acids long. DNA of the CDR3: TGTGCCAGCAGCGTAGGATTCACTAGCGGTTCCTACAATGAGCAGTTCTTC. Its protein is CASSVGFTSGSYNEQFF.

V usage is TRBV25-1 and J usage is TRBJ1-3; no reliable D call. V lost 7 bases and J lost 1, with 11 bases in between. Germline CDR1 is MGHDK and CDR2 is SYGVNS. This CDR3 contains 14 residues. In DNA, the CDR3 is TGTGCCAGCAACCCATCGGGTTCTGGAAACACCATATATTTT. Translated: CASNPSGSGNTIYF.

This sequence joins TRBV5-5 and TRBJ1-4, with 10 nucleotides matching TRBD1. Germline V lookup: CDR1 SGHKS, CDR2 YYEKEE (reference sequence). This CDR3 comprises 16 residues. V lost 4 bases and J lost 3; bases outside the gene matches: 6. CDR3 in amino acids: CASSPRQGASNEKLFF. CDR3 DNA sequence: TGTGCCAGCAGCCCTCGACAGGGGGCTTCTAATGAAAAACTGTTTTTT.

The chain recombines TRBV28 with TRBJ2-7; D might be TRBD2 (5 bases). The germline V gene has CDR1 MDHEN and CDR2 SYDVKM. V shed 7 bases and J shed 4 bases, with 8 bases lying between them. This CDR3 spans 11 amino acids. The CDR3 sequence: CASKTSYEQYF. CDR3 coding DNA: TGTGCCAGCAAAACTAGTTACGAGCAGTACTTC. Together with reference TRBV28 and TRBJ2-7, the CDR3 gives the full variable domain: DVKVTQSSRYLVKRTGEKVFLECVQDMDHENMFWYRQDPGLGLRLIYFSYDVKMKEKGDIPEGYSVSREKKERFSLILESASTNQTSMYLCASKTSYEQYFGPGTRLTVT.

This clone was counted once. This chain connects TRBV11-2 to TRBJ2-2; 7 positions match TRBD1. Per germline, CDR1 SGHAT and CDR2 FQNNGV. V was pared by 6 bases and J by 7 bases, with 14 bases of the junction left unmatched. The CDR3 runs 16 residues. DNA of the CDR3: TGTGCCAGCAGAACCACGAAGGGGGCGCAGGGCGGGGAGCTGTTTTTT. As protein: CASRTTKGAQGGELFF. Full variable domain (missing parts from reference TRBV11-2 and TRBJ2-2): EAGVAQSPRYKIIEKRQSVAFWCNPISGHATLYWYQQILGQGPKLLIQFQNNGVVDDSQLPKDRFSAERLKGVDSTLKIQPAKLEDSAVYLCASRTTKGAQGGELFFGEGSRLTVL.

The chain combines TRBV9 with TRBJ2-5, with 8 bases fitting TRBD1. The germline V gene encodes CDR1 SGDLS and CDR2 YYNGEE. The CDR3 has 14 residues. V lost 4 bases to trimming and J lost 5 bases; unmatched junction nucleotides: 7. The CDR3 here is CASSPGQAVETQYF. CDR3 nucleotide sequence: TGTGCCAGCAGCCCGGGACAGGCCGTCGAGACCCAGTACTTC.

This chain connects TRBV10-3 to TRBJ1-4, with 8 bases lining up with TRBD1. The CDR3 has 15 residues. J was trimmed by 5 bases and V by 2 bases; bases with no gene match: 4. The V gene's germline CDR1 is ENHRY and CDR2 SYGVKD. CDR3 DNA sequence: TGTGCCATCAGTGAGATGGGACAGGCAAATGAAAAACTGTTTTTT. It codes for CAISEMGQANEKLFF.

This clone was counted only a few times. The genes are TRBV19 and TRBJ1-1; D is ambiguous. V was trimmed by 4 bases and J by 10 bases, leaving 10 bases between them. Germline V gene sequence: CDR1 LNHDA, CDR2 SQIVND (reference sequence). The length of the CDR3 is 11 residues. The DNA of the CDR3 is TGTGCCAGTAGTAACCTTGTGCGAGCTTTCTTT. The encoded protein is CASSNLVRAFF.

Worth noting for this clone: The same CDR3 arises from other DNA sequences in this sample as well. The J gene is TRBJ2-7, the V gene TRBV5-1; 8 bases line up with TRBD1. The CDR3 has 14 amino acids. In germline, CDR1 is SGHRS, CDR2 YFSETQ. J gave up 1 base and V 5 bases, and 5 bases lay outside the gene matches. CDR3 in amino acids: CASRGQASSYEQYF. CDR3 bases: TGCGCCAGCAGGGGACAGGCTTCTTCCTACGAGCAGTACTTC.

This chain joins TRBV7-8 and TRBJ1-1; D possibly corresponds to TRBD1 (5 bases). Germline assignment: CDR1 SGHVS and CDR2 FQNEAQ. The V end was cut by 2 bases, the J end by 2 bases, with 9 bases between. The CDR3 is made up of 14 amino acids. The DNA for the CDR3 is TGTGCCAGCAGCTTATTCCAGGGAAACACTGAAGCTTTCTTT. Amino acids: CASSLFQGNTEAFF.

The genes are TRBV27 and TRBJ2-2, with D possibly being TRBD1 or TRBD2 (5 bases each). V was cut by 6 bases and J by 0 bases, with 14 bases left in between. Germline lookup yields CDR1 MNHEY and CDR2 SMNVEV (reference sequence). The CDR3 sequence is 16 residues long. CDR3 loop: CASSSPGTSNTGELFF. The CDR3 nucleotides read TGTGCCAGCAGCTCGCCCGGGACCTCGAACACCGGGGAGCTGTTTTTT.

For this clone: One end of the junction fails to match germline, which may point to a read error. The V call is TRBV28, the J call TRBJ2-7; possible D gene TRBD1, 5 bases. The germline V gene encodes CDR1 MDHEN and CDR2 SYDVKM. The CDR3 extends over 13 amino acids. Here the CDR3 reads CSMGGRAYYEQYF. The CDR3 coding sequence is TGCTCCATGGGCGGCAGGGCCTACTACGAGCAGTACTTC.

Concerning this clone: Different DNA sequences within this sample yield the same CDR3. V is TRBV5-6 and J is TRBJ2-1; D gene unclear. Germline assignment: CDR1 SGHDT and CDR2 YYEEEE. This CDR3 spans 13 amino acids. V was cut by 3 bases and J by 1 base, with 5 bases left in between. The CDR3 nucleotides read TGTGCCAGCAGCTGGGATTCCTACAATGAGCAGTTCTTC. Its protein product is CASSWDSYNEQFF.

Worth noting for this clone: Other nucleotide sequences from this sample produce the same CDR3. V and J are TRBV20-1 and TRBJ1-2; unclear D gene. Germline V CDR1 and CDR2: DFQATT, SNEGSKA (reference sequence). With 1 base removed from V and 7 bases from J, the gap between germline ends came to 7 bases. The CDR3 runs 11 residues. In nucleotides, the CDR3 is TGCAGTGCTAGAGGAACTAGTGGCTACACCTTC. This sequence encodes CSARGTSGYTF.

The rearrangement links TRBV7-9 to TRBJ2-5; TRBD2 aligns across 7 bases. CDR3 length: 13 residues. The V segment lost 10 bases and the J segment 2 bases; nucleotides outside the gene matches: 7. Germline loops: CDR1 SEHNR, CDR2 FQNEAQ (reference sequence). The CDR3 here is CATMLAVQETQYF. CDR3 in DNA: TGTGCCACCATGCTAGCGGTTCAAGAGACCCAGTACTTC.